Listed below are T cell receptor beta chains from one sample, sequenced in a study of identical twins' blood T cells. MiXCR, run by TCRdb on the 5' RACE reads, gives a single entry per CDR3 protein. The repertoire consists of fewer than 450,000 distinct CDR3 sequences, with 28% occurring once and the leading ten covering 6.1%. The specimen was PBMCs. The receptors were sampled from a woman between 18 and 55 years old in good health. Both conserved end residues are part of each CDR3. The D gene is left open where the match is weak. Clone size appears in some rows only: once, few, many, or a class for an expanded clone.

D gene: -; clone size: few; V gene: TRBV7-9; CDR3 length: 13; J gene: TRBJ2-6; CDR3 DNA: TGTGCCAGCAGCTTTGATCCAGGCAACGTCCTGACTTTC; CDR3 protein: CASSFDPGNVLTF
D gene: -; clone size: -; V gene: TRBV7-8; CDR3 length: 11; J gene: TRBJ2-2; CDR3 DNA: TGTGCCAGCGGACTCCCTAGGGAGCTGTTTTTT; CDR3 protein: CASGLPRELFF
D gene: -; clone size: many; V gene: TRBV7-2; CDR3 length: 19; J gene: TRBJ2-6; CDR3 DNA: TGTGCCAGCAGCTTAGTTCTTTTCGGGCAGCCCTCTGGGGCCAACGTCCTGACTTTC; CDR3 protein: CASSLVLFGQPSGANVLTF
D gene: -; clone size: few; V gene: TRBV4-3; CDR3 length: 15; J gene: TRBJ1-2; CDR3 DNA: TGCGCCAGCAGCCGAGAGGACAGAGGGGACTATGGCTACACCTTC; CDR3 protein: CASSREDRGDYGYTF
D gene: TRBD1; clone size: -; V gene: TRBV7-2; CDR3 length: 14; J gene: TRBJ1-5; CDR3 DNA: TGTGCCAGCAGCTTATACAGGGGGAGTCAGCCCCAGCATTTT; CDR3 protein: CASSLYRGSQPQHF
D gene: -; clone size: few; V gene: TRBV7-3; CDR3 length: 16; J gene: TRBJ2-2; CDR3 DNA: TGTGCCAGCAGCCCTCTTTCTAGCTCGAACACCGGGGAGCTGTTTTTT; CDR3 protein: CASSPLSSSNTGELFF
D gene: -; clone size: -; V gene: TRBV20-1; CDR3 length: 14; J gene: TRBJ2-2; CDR3 DNA: TGCAGTGCTAGTCTAGGGGGGTACACCGGGGAGCTGTTTTTT; CDR3 protein: CSASLGGYTGELFF
D gene: TRBD2; clone size: many; V gene: TRBV6-2/TRBV6-3; CDR3 length: 13; J gene: TRBJ2-1; CDR3 DNA: TGTGCCAGCCGGACTAGCGGCTACAATGAGCAGTTCTTC; CDR3 protein: CASRTSGYNEQFF
D gene: -; clone size: -; V gene: TRBV5-6; CDR3 length: 13; J gene: TRBJ2-1; CDR3 DNA: TGTGCCAGCAGCTTGGTGGTAGCGGAAGAGCAGTTCTTC; CDR3 protein: CASSLVVAEEQFF
D gene: -; clone size: few; V gene: TRBV11-2; CDR3 length: 13; J gene: TRBJ2-3; CDR3 DNA: TGTGCCAGCAGCTTAGAGAGGGCAGATACGCAGTATTTT; CDR3 protein: CASSLERADTQYF
D gene: -; clone size: -; V gene: TRBV5-1; CDR3 length: 16; J gene: TRBJ1-3; CDR3 DNA: TGCGCCAGCAGCACGGACACCCTCTTCTCTGGAAACACCATATATTTT; CDR3 protein: CASSTDTLFSGNTIYF
D gene: TRBD1; clone size: -; V gene: TRBV9; CDR3 length: 16; J gene: TRBJ2-7; CDR3 DNA: TGTGCCAGCAGTGGGTCCCGGGACAGTCCTTCCTACGAGCAGTACTTC; CDR3 protein: CASSGSRDSPSYEQYF
D gene: TRBD2; clone size: once; V gene: TRBV29-1; CDR3 length: 14; J gene: TRBJ2-1; CDR3 DNA: TGCAGCGTTGAAAGCCCTAGCGGGTTCAATGAGCAGTTCTTC; CDR3 protein: CSVESPSGFNEQFF
D gene: -; clone size: few; V gene: TRBV9; CDR3 length: 13; J gene: TRBJ1-1; CDR3 DNA: TGTGCCAGCAGCGTAAGCGGGGGCACTGAAGCTTTCTTT; CDR3 protein: CASSVSGGTEAFF
D gene: -; clone size: -; V gene: TRBV2; CDR3 length: 13; J gene: TRBJ2-2; CDR3 DNA: TGTGCCAGCAGTGCAGACGGGAACGGGGAGCTGTTTTTT; CDR3 protein: CASSADGNGELFF
D gene: TRBD2; clone size: few; V gene: TRBV7-8; CDR3 length: 15; J gene: TRBJ2-1; CDR3 DNA: TGTGCCAGCACCCTAAGGACTAGCGGTGACAATGAGCAGTTCTTC; CDR3 protein: CASTLRTSGDNEQFF
D gene: -; clone size: -; V gene: TRBV20-1; CDR3 length: 13; J gene: TRBJ1-5; CDR3 DNA: TGCAGTGCTACGAGGGACGTGGATCAGCCCCAGCATTTT; CDR3 protein: CSATRDVDQPQHF
D gene: -; clone size: -; V gene: TRBV29-1; CDR3 length: 12; J gene: TRBJ1-1; CDR3 DNA: TGCAGCGTTGTAAAGGGGGACACTGAAGCTTTCTTT; CDR3 protein: CSVVKGDTEAFF
D gene: -; clone size: many; V gene: TRBV6-2/TRBV6-3; CDR3 length: 14; J gene: TRBJ1-1; CDR3 DNA: TGTGCCAGCAGTTATTGGGGTGAAGGGGCTGAAGCTTTCTTT; CDR3 protein: CASSYWGEGAEAFF
D gene: -; clone size: few; V gene: TRBV12-3/TRBV12-4; CDR3 length: 15; J gene: TRBJ2-1; CDR3 DNA: TGTGCCAGTAGTTTAACTCCCGGCAGATACAATGAGCAGTTCTTC; CDR3 protein: CASSLTPGRYNEQFF
D gene: -; clone size: -; V gene: TRBV20-1; CDR3 length: 16; J gene: TRBJ1-1; CDR3 DNA: TGCAGTGCAAATAACCTCGTACAGGGTATCAACACTGAAGCTTTCTTT; CDR3 protein: CSANNLVQGINTEAFF
D gene: -; clone size: few; V gene: TRBV20-1; CDR3 length: 10; J gene: TRBJ2-1; CDR3 DNA: TGCAGTGCCACGGACAGCGAGCAGTTCTTC; CDR3 protein: CSATDSEQFF
D gene: -; clone size: few; V gene: TRBV6-6; CDR3 length: 12; J gene: TRBJ2-7; CDR3 DNA: TGTGCCAGCAGTTACGGTGTGGACGAGCAGTACTTC; CDR3 protein: CASSYGVDEQYF
D gene: -; clone size: -; V gene: TRBV19; CDR3 length: 13; J gene: TRBJ1-1; CDR3 DNA: TGTGCCAGTATGCGAAATGAGGGCACTGAAGCTTTCTTT; CDR3 protein: CASMRNEGTEAFF
D gene: -; clone size: many; V gene: TRBV29-1; CDR3 length: 13; J gene: TRBJ1-1; CDR3 DNA: TGCAGCGGAATGGGGGGGACGAACACTGAAGCTTTCTTT; CDR3 protein: CSGMGGTNTEAFF
D gene: -; clone size: -; V gene: TRBV7-9; CDR3 length: 15; J gene: TRBJ2-5; CDR3 DNA: TGTGCCAGCAGCTTAGCATTTGGCTTCGTGGAGACCCAGTACTTC; CDR3 protein: CASSLAFGFVETQYF
D gene: -; clone size: -; V gene: TRBV18; CDR3 length: 14; J gene: TRBJ2-5; CDR3 DNA: TGTGCCAGCTCACCGTCAACAGGGGGGGAGACCCTGTACTTC; CDR3 protein: CASSPSTGGETLYF
D gene: TRBD1; clone size: -; V gene: TRBV20-1; CDR3 length: 16; J gene: TRBJ2-5; CDR3 DNA: TGCAGTGCTAGAGACCCCAAGGCAGGGGGACAAGAGACCCAGTACTTC; CDR3 protein: CSARDPKAGGQETQYF
D gene: TRBD1; clone size: -; V gene: TRBV20-1; CDR3 length: 16; J gene: TRBJ1-5; CDR3 DNA: TGCAGTGCTGGACTACGTTACAGGGGGAGCAATCAGCCCCAGCATTTT; CDR3 protein: CSAGLRYRGSNQPQHF
D gene: -; clone size: once; V gene: TRBV18; CDR3 length: 14; J gene: TRBJ2-7; CDR3 DNA: TGTGCCAGCTCACACAGGGAGATGGGAAACGAGCAGTACTTC; CDR3 protein: CASSHREMGNEQYF
D gene: -; clone size: few; V gene: TRBV6-5; CDR3 length: 12; J gene: TRBJ2-7; CDR3 DNA: TGTGCCAGCAGCTCCTTCGGGTACGAGCAGTACTTC; CDR3 protein: CASSSFGYEQYF
D gene: TRBD2; clone size: -; V gene: TRBV5-1; CDR3 length: 15; J gene: TRBJ2-2; CDR3 DNA: TGCGCCAGCGGGATAGCGGGGGCGAACACCGGGGAGCTGTTTTTT; CDR3 protein: CASGIAGANTGELFF
D gene: -; clone size: many; V gene: TRBV12-3/TRBV12-4; CDR3 length: 13; J gene: TRBJ1-5; CDR3 DNA: TGTGCCAGCAGTCTCCTCGAAGCACAGCCCCAGCATTTT; CDR3 protein: CASSLLEAQPQHF
D gene: TRBD2; clone size: few; V gene: TRBV15; CDR3 length: 16; J gene: TRBJ2-1; CDR3 DNA: TGTGCCACCAGCCCACTCGGGACTAGCGGGATCAATGAGCAGTTCTTC; CDR3 protein: CATSPLGTSGINEQFF
D gene: -; clone size: many; V gene: TRBV6-4; CDR3 length: 14; J gene: TRBJ1-1; CDR3 DNA: TGTGCCAGCAGTCGGACTATGTTGGACACTGAAGCTTTCTTT; CDR3 protein: CASSRTMLDTEAFF
D gene: -; clone size: many; V gene: TRBV6-2/TRBV6-3; CDR3 length: 14; J gene: TRBJ2-1; CDR3 DNA: TGTGCCAGCTCGGGGGGCATCTCCTACAATGAGCAGTTCTTC; CDR3 protein: CASSGGISYNEQFF
D gene: -; clone size: many; V gene: TRBV11-2; CDR3 length: 13; J gene: TRBJ2-7; CDR3 DNA: TGTGCCAGCAGCTTAGGTCAGACCTACGAGCAGTACTTC; CDR3 protein: CASSLGQTYEQYF
D gene: -; clone size: -; V gene: TRBV3-1; CDR3 length: 13; J gene: TRBJ1-3; CDR3 DNA: TGTGCCAGCAGCCAATCAACTGGAAACACCATATATTTT; CDR3 protein: CASSQSTGNTIYF
D gene: TRBD1; clone size: few; V gene: TRBV10-3; CDR3 length: 16; J gene: TRBJ1-2; CDR3 DNA: TGTGCCATCAGTGGGATGGAGTCGGCAGGGGGATACGGCTACACCTTC; CDR3 protein: CAISGMESAGGYGYTF
D gene: TRBD1; clone size: -; V gene: TRBV12-3/TRBV12-4; CDR3 length: 13; J gene: TRBJ2-3; CDR3 DNA: TGTGCCAGCAGGTACACAGGGGGAGATACGCAGTATTTT; CDR3 protein: CASRYTGGDTQYF